These 17 T cell receptor beta chains were all obtained from the same sample, sequenced in a study of blood T cell repertoires in COVID-19. TCRdb keeps only in-frame clones here, not all; method: immunoSEQ multiplex PCR. The sample lists 90,000 to 100,000 clones; around nine tenths were seen once. Sample: peripheral blood. The receptor source for this set is a man between 65 and 85 years old with acute or convalescent COVID-19.

J is TRBJ2-5 and V is TRBV6-5, with D possibly being TRBD2 (5 bases). The germline V and J ends were trimmed by 2 bases and 2 bases, with 15 bases remaining between them. This CDR3 region has 16 residues. Germline V lookup: CDR1 MNHEY, CDR2 SVGAGI. The CDR3 region is CASSYPGVDSQETQYF. The CDR3 region has the DNA TGTGCCAGCAGTTACCCAGGAGTGGACTCACAAGAGACCCAGTACTTC.

The chain combines TRBV19 with TRBJ1-5; D remains unclear. Germline CDR1 LNHDA, CDR2 SQIVND (reference sequence). CDR3 size: 16 residues. V was clipped by 5 bases and J by 6 bases, with 20 bases between them. The CDR3 DNA follows: TGTGCCAGTAGTGATCGCCTCCTATCCCGAGGTCAGCCCCAGCATTTT. Translation: CASSDRLLSRGQPQHF.

The chain has TRBV5-4 and TRBJ1-6; D might be TRBD1 (6 bases). V shed 2 bases and J shed 8 bases, with 11 bases lying between them. CDR1 SGHNT and CDR2 YYREEE come from the germline V gene (reference sequence). This CDR3 region has 14 residues. In DNA, the CDR3 is TGTGCCAGCAGCTTAAACAGGGTAGATTCACCCCTCCACTTT. Translation gives CASSLNRVDSPLHF.

The rearrangement joins TRBV11-2 to TRBJ1-1; TRBD1 is a possible D gene (5 bases). Deletions cut 4 bases from V and 1 base from J, with 7 bases between. Germline V gene sequence: CDR1 SGHAT, CDR2 FQNNGV. The CDR3 loop spans 13 amino acids. CDR3 loop: CASSWGQNTEAFF. CDR3 sequence (DNA): TGTGCCAGCAGCTGGGGCCAGAACACTGAAGCTTTCTTT.

V is TRBV29-1 and J is TRBJ1-1; D not certain. The CDR3 is 12 residues long. Trimming shortened V by 3 bases and J by 2 bases, and 7 bases separated the two germline ends. The germline V gene has CDR1 SQVTM and CDR2 ANQGSEA. CDR3 sequence (DNA): TGCAGCGTTGACCGAGCCAACACTGAAGCTTTCTTT. It translates to CSVDRANTEAFF.

In DNA form, the CDR3 reads TGTGCCAGCAGCTTTGGGACTTTCGACTACTATGGCTACACCTTC. Residues: CASSFGTFDYYGYTF. The chain uses TRBV11-2 and TRBJ1-2; D may be TRBD1 (5 bases). The CDR3 runs 15 residues. In germline, CDR1 is SGHAT, CDR2 FQNNGV. Trimming removed 3 bases at V and 3 bases at J, with 14 bases between.

The genes are TRBV5-1 and TRBJ1-1; D might be TRBD1 (5 bases). Trimming shortened V by 2 bases and J by 4 bases, and 12 bases separated the two germline ends. There are 14 residues in the CDR3. The V gene's germline CDR1 is SGHRS and CDR2 YFSETQ. CDR3 region: CASSFLGGGTEAFF. In DNA, the CDR3 is TGCGCCAGCAGCTTTTTGGGGGGAGGCACTGAAGCTTTCTTT.

The CDR3 coding sequence is TGCGCCAGCACCCGCACGACAGCCGGCTACACCTTC. Encoded protein: CASTRTTAGYTF. This sequence joins TRBV23-1 and TRBJ1-2; D possibly corresponds to TRBD1 (5 bases). TRBV23-1 is an ORF, with its function uncertain. The CDR3 runs 12 residues. Trimming took off 7 bases at V and 8 bases at J, with 14 bases between the two ends.

On this clone: Its ends do not fully match the called genes, so a read error is possible. The rearrangement uses TRBV4-1 and TRBJ2-7; D may be TRBD1 (5 bases). The CDR3 runs to 13 residues. Germline lookup yields CDR1 MGHRA and CDR2 YSYEKL. The chain's CDR3 is CASSQEGRVRKDF. CDR3 nucleotide sequence: TGCGCCAGCAGCCAAGAAGGCAGGGTAAGAAAGGACTTC.

The gene calls are TRBV5-6 and TRBJ1-2, with 10 bases that match TRBD1. The CDR3 runs 15 residues. The germline CDR1 and CDR2 sequences are SGHDT and YYEEEE. Trimming removed 5 bases from V and 2 bases from J; junction bases left unmatched: 6. CDR3 in DNA: TGTGCCAGCAGTGCCGGGACAGGGGAAAACTATGGCTACACCTTC. Its translation: CASSAGTGENYGYTF. Full variable domain (rest looked up from reference TRBV5-6 and TRBJ1-2): DAGVTQSPTHLIKTRGQQVTLRCSPKSGHDTVSWYQQALGQGPQFIFQYYEEEERQRGNFPDRFSGHQFPNYSSELNVNALLLGDSALYLCASSAGTGENYGYTFGSGTRLTVV.

This chain uses TRBV6-6 with TRBJ1-1; D might be TRBD1 (6 bases). Germline lookup yields CDR1 MNHNY and CDR2 SVGAGI (reference sequence). The CDR3 sequence is 13 residues long. The germline V and J ends were trimmed by 2 bases and 9 bases, with 13 bases remaining between them. DNA of the CDR3: TGTGCCAGCAGTTACCTTTCTCAGGGGCAAGCTTTCTTT. It translates to CASSYLSQGQAFF.

This chain uses TRBV21-1 with TRBJ1-1. TRBV21-1 is listed as a pseudogene. CDR3 length: 14 amino acids. The CDR3, as DNA: TGTGCCAGCAGCAAAGTGCGGGAGAAGACTGAAGCTTTCTTT. Amino acids: CASSKVREKTEAFF.

The gene calls are TRBV29-1 and TRBJ2-2; 9 nucleotides align to TRBD2. The CDR3 covers 17 residues. Trimming cost V 6 bases and J 0 bases; bases outside gene matches: 11. CDR1 SQVTM and CDR2 ANQGSEA come from the germline V gene. The CDR3 region is CSVGSYSGGANTGELFF. The DNA for the CDR3 is TGCAGCGTCGGAAGTTATAGCGGGGGCGCGAACACCGGGGAGCTGTTTTTT.

V and J are TRBV6-5 and TRBJ2-7; a weak D match, TRBD2 (7 bases). The CDR3 totals 14 residues. The germline V gene has CDR1 MNHEY and CDR2 SVGAGI. Trimming pared 0 bases from V and 6 bases from J, leaving 12 bases between. The CDR3 coding sequence is TGTGCCAGCAGTTACTCGAGGGGGGGCGGCGAGCAGTACTTC. This translates into CASSYSRGGGEQYF.

V gene TRBV6-1 combines with J gene TRBJ1-2; D is uncertain. This CDR3 has 15 amino acids. Trimming removed 1 base at V and 5 bases at J, with 14 bases between. The V gene's germline CDR1 is MNHNS and CDR2 SASEGT. The CDR3 nucleotides read TGTGCCAGCAGTGAAGAGTCCTCAACTCGGTATGGCTACACCTTC. Translation: CASSEESSTRYGYTF.

The chain is built from TRBV3-1 (or the pseudogene TRBV3-2) and TRBJ1-1, with 7 bases identical to TRBD1. Germline trimming cut 4 bases from V and 10 bases from J; bases unmatched to any gene: 15. Germline lookup yields CDR1 LGHDT and CDR2 YNNKEL (reference sequence). The CDR3 consists of 15 residues. CDR3 nucleotides: TGTGCCAGCAGCCGAGTGGGTGGAAGGGGGCAGGGAGCTTTCTTT. Residues: CASSRVGGRGQGAFF.

The chain links TRBV4-2 to TRBJ2-1; possibly TRBD2 for D (5 bases). The germline gives CDR1 LGHNA, CDR2 YNFKEQ. The CDR3 length is 15 residues. The ends were cut back, 4 bases at V and 7 bases at J, with 17 bases in the middle. CDR3 bases: TGTGCCAGCAGCCTAATTTCTCGGACGGGAAATGAGCAGTTCTTC. Translating it yields CASSLISRTGNEQFF.